These T cell receptor beta chains were read from a single sample in a study of response to subunit inactivated influenza vaccine. TCRdb reanalysed the RT-PCR reads using MiXCR and keeps one entry per CDR3 protein. In the table there are 450,000 to 500,000 distinct CDR3 sequences, about 10% of which are singletons. This material consisted of PBMCs from blood, taken 45 days after vaccination. The receptors shown here come from a man aged 45 to 65 who received an inactivated influenza vaccine. Both conserved end residues are part of each CDR3. Each record gives: J gene, V gene, clone size, D gene, CDR3 DNA, CDR3 protein. The D gene is left open where the match is weak. Size is stated for part of the rows, as once, few or many counts, or as a class when the clone is expanded.

>TRBJ2-3|TRBV5-1|NA|TRBD1
TGCGCCAGCAGCGCCCTAGGGACAGGGGGCACAGATACGCAGTATTTT
CASSALGTGGTDTQYF
>TRBJ2-7|TRBV7-2|NA|NA
TGTGCCAGCAGCCCACATGGGGTTAACGAGCAGTACTTC
CASSPHGVNEQYF
>TRBJ2-3|TRBV6-1|NA|NA
TGTGCCAGCAGTGAATTTAGTTCTGGCACAGATACGCAGTATTTT
CASSEFSSGTDTQYF
>TRBJ1-3|TRBV20-1|many|NA
TGCAGTGCTAGAGATCTCGCAGGTTCTGGAAACACCATATATTTT
CSARDLAGSGNTIYF
>TRBJ2-7|TRBV29-1|NA|NA
TGCAGCGTTGATTTCGGCGCACACGAGCAGTACTTC
CSVDFGAHEQYF
>TRBJ1-6|TRBV7-2|many|NA
TGTGCCAGCAGCTTAGCCTTCAATTCACCCCTCCACTTT
CASSLAFNSPLHF
>TRBJ2-1|TRBV6-2/TRBV6-3|few|TRBD1
TGTGCCAGCAGCCGGGCGGGACAGGGGGGCAATGAGCAGTTCTTC
CASSRAGQGGNEQFF
>TRBJ2-1|TRBV2|once|TRBD1
TGTGCCAGCAGTTGGACAGGGGAGGGTTTCTTC
CASSWTGEGFF
>TRBJ2-1|TRBV4-2|NA|NA
TGTGCCAGCAGCCACGAGGGCGGGGTCTCGAGCTCCTACAATGAGCAGTTCTTC
CASSHEGGVSSSYNEQFF
>TRBJ2-1|TRBV6-2/TRBV6-3|few|TRBD2
TGTGCCAGCAGTACTCTGTGGGGGGGAGGCGATGAGCAGTTCTTC
CASSTLWGGGDEQFF
>TRBJ2-3|TRBV7-2|many|NA
TGTGCCAGCAGCTTAATGGGGGCGTCGTTGTATTTT
CASSLMGASLYF
>TRBJ1-5|TRBV5-1|many|TRBD1
TGCGCCAGCAGAGGACAGGATAATCAGCCCCAGCATTTT
CASRGQDNQPQHF
>TRBJ2-5|TRBV5-1|few|NA
TGCGCCAGCAGCTTGGCTGGGGGTGAGCAGACCCAGTACTTC
CASSLAGGEQTQYF
>TRBJ1-2|TRBV7-6|few|NA
TGTGCCAGCAGCTTATACAGAAACTATGGCTACACCTTC
CASSLYRNYGYTF
>TRBJ1-6|TRBV4-3|many|NA
TGCGCCAGCAGCCAAGTTACAGGGAGGAGTTCACCCCTCCACTTT
CASSQVTGRSSPLHF
>TRBJ1-2|TRBV5-1|few|NA
TGCGCCAGCAGCACTAGGACGACAGGAGGCTATGGCTACACCTTC
CASSTRTTGGYGYTF
>TRBJ2-7|TRBV25-1|few|TRBD1
TGTGCCAGCAGCTACGGGACAGCGCCTGCCTACGAGCAGTACTTC
CASSYGTAPAYEQYF
>TRBJ2-1|TRBV11-2|many|NA
TGTGCCAGCAGCTTGGGGGAGGTGCAGTTCTTC
CASSLGEVQFF
>TRBJ1-6|TRBV3-1|few|TRBD1
TGTGCCAGCAGCCAGCAAGGGACAGAGAATTCACCCCTCCACTTT
CASSQQGTENSPLHF
>TRBJ2-2|TRBV7-6|NA|TRBD2
TGTGCCAGCAGCGGTCGGCTAGCGGGAGGGTTTGCCGGGGAGCTGTTTTTT
CASSGRLAGGFAGELFF
>TRBJ2-2|TRBV7-8|few|TRBD2
TGTGCCAGCAGCTTAATCGGCGGGGGCACCGGGGAGCTGTTTTTT
CASSLIGGGTGELFF
>TRBJ2-2|TRBV29-1|few|TRBD1
TGCAGCGGGCAGGGGGCGCCAGGGGAGCTGTTTTTT
CSGQGAPGELFF
>TRBJ2-7|TRBV29-1|few|TRBD2
TGCAGCGTTGTTTCTAGCGGGAGATACGAGCAGTACTTC
CSVVSSGRYEQYF
>TRBJ2-1|TRBV5-1|few|NA
TGCGCCAGCAGCAAGGGACGCAGCAGGGTAGGTCTAAGAGACAATGAGCAGTTCTTC
CASSKGRSRVGLRDNEQFF
>TRBJ2-2|TRBV3-1|NA|TRBD2
TGTGCCAGCAGCCAGCTAGCGGGGGTCACCGGGGAGCTGTTTTTT
CASSQLAGVTGELFF
>TRBJ2-7|TRBV5-1|many|TRBD2
TGTGCCAGCAGTTTAGCGGGGACCTACGAGCAGTACTTC
CASSLAGTYEQYF
>TRBJ2-3|TRBV3-1|few|NA
TGTGCCAGCAGCTACTCTACGGGCGGGATATTCACAGATACGCAGTATTTT
CASSYSTGGIFTDTQYF
>TRBJ2-1|TRBV28|few|TRBD2
TGTGCCAGCAGTTCGGCGGGAGGCCTGTTCTTC
CASSSAGGLFF
>TRBJ2-7|TRBV20-1|NA|TRBD2
TGCAGTGCTACGTCGGGAGGTATCCTATACGAGCAGTACTTC
CSATSGGILYEQYF
>TRBJ1-2|TRBV6-1|NA|TRBD1
TGTGCCAGCAGCCTCCGGGACAGGGATGGCTACACCTTC
CASSLRDRDGYTF
>TRBJ2-3|TRBV27|NA|NA
TGTGCCAGCAGATCTATAGCGGCTGCAGATACGCAGTATTTT
CASRSIAAADTQYF